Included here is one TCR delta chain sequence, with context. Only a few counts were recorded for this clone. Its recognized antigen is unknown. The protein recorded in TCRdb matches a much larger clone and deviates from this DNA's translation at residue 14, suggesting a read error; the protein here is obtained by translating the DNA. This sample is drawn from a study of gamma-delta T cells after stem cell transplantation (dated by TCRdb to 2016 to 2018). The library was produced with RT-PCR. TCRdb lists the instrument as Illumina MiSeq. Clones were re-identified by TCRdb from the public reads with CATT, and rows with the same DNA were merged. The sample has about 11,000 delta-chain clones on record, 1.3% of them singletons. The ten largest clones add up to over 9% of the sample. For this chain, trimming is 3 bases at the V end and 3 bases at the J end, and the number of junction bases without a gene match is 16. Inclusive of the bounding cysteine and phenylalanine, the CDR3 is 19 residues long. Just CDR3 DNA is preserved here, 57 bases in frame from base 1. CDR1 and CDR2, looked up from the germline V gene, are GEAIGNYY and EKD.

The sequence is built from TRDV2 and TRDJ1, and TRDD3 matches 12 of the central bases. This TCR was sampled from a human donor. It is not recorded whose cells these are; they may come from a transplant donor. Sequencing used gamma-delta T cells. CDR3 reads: CACDPILGDTWSGADKLIF. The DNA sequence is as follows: TGTGCCTGTGACCCGATACTGGGGGATACCTGGTCGGGGGCCGATAAACTCATCTTT.